The sequence of this TCR beta chain was determined in a study of regulatory T cells in long-lasting Graves disease (dated by TCRdb to the early 2020s). For context, the study as a whole: Persistent Graves' disease was defined as persistently positive TSH receptor autoantibodies together with antithyroid drug treatment for over 5 years. Patients with persistent Graves' disease were compared with patients with newly diagnosed Graves' disease using TCR sequencing and RNA sequencing of peripheral blood. The study took place in China and was registered as a clinical trial. A total of around 33 samples underwent TCR sequencing, from about 13 patients with persistent Graves' disease and approximately 20 patients with newly diagnosed Graves' disease. On average, persistent Graves' disease patients in the clinical cohort had been on antithyroid drugs for approximately ten years.

In light of the paper, this sample's time point label describes: persistent/refractory GD, antithyroid drugs over 5 years with positive TRAb. For both TCR sequencing and RNA sequencing, RNA was extracted from PBMCs in TRIzol. The diagnosis of Graves' disease was made according to American Thyroid Association guidelines. The patients came from an endocrinology department in Xi'an, China. From each patient, around 9.3 milliliters of peripheral blood was collected into an EDTA anticoagulant tube. Ficoll Paque Plus density gradient separation was used to isolate PBMCs, and no further T cell sorting was done. RNA quality was checked with an Agilent 2100 Bioanalyzer and agarose gel, and concentration with a NanoDrop 2000. Turning to this clonotype: The antigen it binds to is not known. It has no much larger one-base neighbor in the sample; base qualities were not kept.

The library was made by multiplex PCR. Reads for this sample came from an Illumina HiSeq 4000. iRepertoire HTBI primers and Arm-PCR amplification of CDR3 regions were used to construct TCR beta libraries. PCR products were gel purified before sequencing. In the source study's methods: Gene usage analysis of CDR3 amino acid clonotypes used the approximately 56 TRBV and about 14 TRBJ segments found across samples. Filtered high-quality paired reads were merged into contigs using COPE and FqMerger. BLAST was used to align contigs to the IMGT TRBV, TRBD and TRBJ reference genes, and CDR3 was defined following IMGT. Any clonotype with a frequency above 0.1% was counted as a highly expanded clone. Shannon entropy served as the measure of repertoire diversity, while the Gini coefficient captured V-J evenness. Clonotypes shared by more than one individual were considered public. TCRdb reprocessing: public reads trimmed at Q25 with fastp, clones called with MiXCR, in-frame beta chains kept. Each CDR3 protein appears once, grouped with its most common genes and DNA. The V and J calls come from TCRdb's annotation, not from the publication. This sample is represented by hundreds of thousands of distinct CDR3 sequences; 20% to 25% of them were singletons. 7.1% of the sample belongs to the ten largest clones.

The paper as a whole reports these results and caveats: As a limitation, the authors acknowledged that the small sample size may reduce accuracy. Only peripheral blood was studied, because thyroid tissue, the primary lesion, was inaccessible. More public clonotypes were shared among persistent patients (2,741) than among newly diagnosed patients (966). Preferential use of TRBV28, TRBJ1-2 and TRBJ2-5 was observed in persistent disease, whereas TRBV20-1 and TRBJ2-1 were favored in newly diagnosed disease. Sequencing and analysis were restricted to the TCR beta chain. Compared with newly diagnosed patients, patients with persistent Graves' disease had lower TCR Shannon entropy and fewer highly expanded clones, which suggests clonal expansion.

Spanning cysteine to phenylalanine, the CDR3 consists of 14 amino acids. The DNA shown is the 42-base CDR3, in frame from base 1. The V and J ends are trimmed by 1 base and 5 bases, leaving 6 bases between them. From a lookup of the germline V gene, CDR1 and CDR2 are SGHAT and FQNNGV. Sequenced material: peripheral blood mononuclear cells (PBMCs), taken when the disease was refractory, from a patient treated with antithyroid drugs. Recombination joined TRBV11-2 with TRBJ1-6; the D gene cannot be named for sure. The TCR sequence derives from a female donor with Graves disease. The DNA is TGTGCCAGCAGCTTAGCGCCGGATAATTCACCCCTCCACTTT. It translates to CASSLAPDNSPLHF.